This T cell receptor beta chain was identified during a study of shared clonotypes between healthy human individuals. Overall study results and limits: The naive CD4 repertoires of several donors were compared, and around 4.9% of clonotypes were shared. Non-shared clonotypes had lower generation probabilities than those shared by all four donors.

At the deep level, the assay was run. TCRdb's table, derived via immunoSEQ multiplex PCR, lists solely in-frame clones and lacks some. This sample yields around 2.3 million clones, of which around 95% are seen a single time; around 0.13% belongs to the top ten. Comments on this clone: The antigen is unknown.

Germline CDR1 is SNHLY and CDR2 is FYNNEI. The CDR3 runs to 16 residues. V gave up 8 bases and J gave up 5 bases, with 24 bases separating them. The sequence derives from a man between 18 and 29 years old in good health. The V and J genes are TRBV2 and TRBJ2-5; D assignment may be TRBD1 or TRBD2 (6 bases each). The sample consisted of naive CD4+ T cells sorted from blood. Subset here: CD45RA+ positively selected. CDR3 coding DNA: TGTGCCAGCGTGGGGGGCCCGGGCATGAGGATTGAGACCCAGTACTTC. Translating gives CASVGGPGMRIETQYF.